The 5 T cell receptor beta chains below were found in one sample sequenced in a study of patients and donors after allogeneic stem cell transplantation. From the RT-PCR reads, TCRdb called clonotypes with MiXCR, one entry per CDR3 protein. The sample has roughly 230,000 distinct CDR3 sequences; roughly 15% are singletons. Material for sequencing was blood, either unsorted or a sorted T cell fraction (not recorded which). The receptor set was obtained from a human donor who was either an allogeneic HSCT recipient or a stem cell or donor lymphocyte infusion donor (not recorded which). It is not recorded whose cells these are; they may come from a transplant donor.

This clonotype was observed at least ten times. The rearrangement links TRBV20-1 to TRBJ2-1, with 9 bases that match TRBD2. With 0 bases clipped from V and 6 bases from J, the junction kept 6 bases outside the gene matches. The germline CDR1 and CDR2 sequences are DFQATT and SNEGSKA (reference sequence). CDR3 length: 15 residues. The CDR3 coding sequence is TGCAGTGCTAGAGATCGGCGGGGGGGCATCAATGAGCAGTTCTTC. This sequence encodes CSARDRRGGINEQFF.

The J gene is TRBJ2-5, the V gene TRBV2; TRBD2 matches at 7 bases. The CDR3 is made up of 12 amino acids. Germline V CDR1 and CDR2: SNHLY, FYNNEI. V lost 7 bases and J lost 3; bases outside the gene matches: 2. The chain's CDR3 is CASTRGEETQYF. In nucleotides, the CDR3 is TGTGCCAGCACCCGGGGGGAAGAGACCCAGTACTTC.

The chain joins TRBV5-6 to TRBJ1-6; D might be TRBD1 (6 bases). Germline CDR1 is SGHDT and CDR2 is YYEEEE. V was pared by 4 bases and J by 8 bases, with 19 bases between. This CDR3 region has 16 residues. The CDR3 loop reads CASSHSTGAGDSPLHF. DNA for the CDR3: TGTGCCAGCAGCCATTCGACGGGGGCGGGGGATTCACCCCTCCACTTT.

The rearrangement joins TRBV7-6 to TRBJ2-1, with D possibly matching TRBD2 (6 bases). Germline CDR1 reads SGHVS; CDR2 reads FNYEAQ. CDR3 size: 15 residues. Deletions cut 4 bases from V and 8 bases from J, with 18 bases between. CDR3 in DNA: TGTGCCAGCAGCTCCACTGGGGGGAGTCCCCATGAGCAGTTCTTC. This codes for CASSSTGGSPHEQFF.

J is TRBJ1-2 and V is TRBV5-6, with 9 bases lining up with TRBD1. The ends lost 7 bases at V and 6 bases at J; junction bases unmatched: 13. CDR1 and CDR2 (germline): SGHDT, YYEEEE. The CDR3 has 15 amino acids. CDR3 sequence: CASAGTGQGLDGYTF. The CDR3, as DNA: TGTGCCAGCGCGGGGACAGGGCAGGGTCTTGATGGCTACACCTTC.